The 7 T cell receptor beta chains in this list originate from one sample, sequenced in a study of cytomegalovirus exposure and HLA in healthy donors. The PCR had 60 Vbeta and 13 Jbeta primers. TCRdb's copy holds only in-frame clones and misses some; the assay was immunoSEQ multiplex PCR. The repertoire holds about 160,000 clones, with approximately 80% as singletons. Sequencing input: PBMCs. These receptor sequences come from a young man in good health and CMV-seronegative.

The rearrangement links TRBV27 to TRBJ2-3; 9 nucleotides match TRBD1. Germline CDR1 is MNHEY and CDR2 is SMNVEV (reference sequence). The CDR3 is 15 amino acids. V was clipped by 8 bases and J by 3 bases; unmatched bases: 9. The CDR3 sequence is CASRRGQGGTDTQYF. The CDR3 DNA reads as TGTGCCAGCCGAAGGGGACAGGGAGGGACAGATACGCAGTATTTT.

The gene calls are TRBV28 and TRBJ1-1; no clear D gene. CDR3 length equals 15 residues. V was shortened by 5 bases and J by 1 base, with 14 bases between the two germline ends. Germline-derived CDR1 and CDR2 are MDHEN and SYDVKM. The CDR3 loop reads CASSPPRGWNTEAFF. The CDR3 region has the DNA TGTGCCAGCAGTCCCCCCCGGGGTTGGAACACTGAAGCTTTCTTT.

J is TRBJ2-7 and V is TRBV27, with TRBD1 as a possible D gene (6 bases). Germline-derived CDR1 and CDR2 are MNHEY and SMNVEV (reference sequence). V was cut by 7 bases and J by 3 bases, with 7 bases left in between. This CDR3 is 11 amino acids long. CDR3 bases: TGTGCCAGCACACAGGGCTACGAGCAGTACTTC. It yields the protein CASTQGYEQYF.

The chain couples TRBV2 to TRBJ2-1; tentatively, D is TRBD1 (6 bases). V gave up 6 bases and J gave up 1 base, with 13 bases separating them. Germline V gene lookup returns CDR1 SNHLY and CDR2 FYNNEI. The CDR3 contains 15 residues. The CDR3 region is CASRGSGQSYNEQFF. For the CDR3, the DNA is TGTGCCAGCAGAGGATCCGGACAGTCCTACAATGAGCAGTTCTTC.

J is TRBJ2-7 and V is TRBV2; 12 bases agree with TRBD2. V was clipped by 5 bases and J by 6 bases; unmatched bases: 5. This CDR3 contains 14 residues. Looked up from germline, CDR1 is SNHLY and CDR2 is FYNNEI. Written as DNA, the CDR3 is TGTGCCAGCAGTTCCCCTAGCGGGAGGGGCGAGCAGTACTTC. Protein product: CASSSPSGRGEQYF.

In this sample, this clone turned up once. This chain links TRBV27 with TRBJ2-7; D may be TRBD2 (6 bases). V shed 2 bases and J shed 3 bases, with 17 bases lying between them. The CDR3 runs to 16 residues. Per germline, CDR1 MNHEY and CDR2 SMNVEV (reference sequence). The CDR3 protein is CASSLQGWGGDYEQYF. CDR3 nucleotides: TGTGCCAGCAGTTTACAAGGGTGGGGAGGTGACTACGAGCAGTACTTC.

CDR3 nucleotides: TGTGCCAGCAGTTATTCGACTAGCGGGAGGTCCCATGAGCAGTTCTTC. Translation: CASSYSTSGRSHEQFF. The rearrangement links TRBV27 to TRBJ2-1; 13 nucleotides agree with TRBD2. The CDR3 runs 16 residues. Germline assignment: CDR1 MNHEY and CDR2 SMNVEV (reference sequence). V trimming: 4 bases; J trimming: 8 bases; junction bases outside the gene matches: 8.